This T cell receptor (beta chain) was sequenced during a study of blood T cell repertoires in COVID-19. Whole-study context: Samples of COVID-19 (acute and convalescent) were obtained from the United States, Italy and Spain. In each case, the material was cDNA or gDNA derived from T cells, B-cell-depleted T cells, or PBMCs.

CDR1 is SGHAT, CDR2 FQNNGV, per germline. The CDR3 contains 16 residues. Trimming removed 2 bases at V and 0 bases at J, with 11 bases between. As originally analysed: Estimation of nucleated cell counts was performed using reference gene primer amplification. The assay was immunoSEQ multiplex PCR, and TCRdb's table has in-frame clones only and misses some. V and J calls and clone size are those listed in that table; D and trimming were worked out from the DNA. In the table there are about 100,000 clones, about nine tenths of which are singletons. This chain uses TRBV11-2 with TRBJ2-1, with a weak D call TRBD1 (6 bases). Material: peripheral blood. The TCR comes from a human donor in a cohort sampled during active COVID-19. CDR3 loop: CASSLRTADSYNEQFF. CDR3 in DNA: TGTGCCAGCAGCTTAAGGACAGCGGACTCCTACAATGAGCAGTTCTTC.